The 13 T cell receptor beta chains listed next were all sequenced from one sample in a study of blood T cell repertoires in COVID-19. TCRdb's table, derived via immunoSEQ multiplex PCR, lists solely in-frame clones and lacks some. The table has approximately 160,000 clones, roughly 90% seen once. The sample consisted of peripheral blood. These receptors were obtained from a man in his 60s with active or convalescent COVID-19.

The J gene is TRBJ1-5, the V gene TRBV7-2; 8 bases match TRBD1. This CDR3 is 14 amino acids long. The germline V gene has CDR1 SGHTA and CDR2 FQGNSA. V dropped 5 bases and J dropped 7; count of bases not matched to a gene: 7. The CDR3 DNA is TGTGCCAGCAGCGGACAGGGAAGGGCACAGCCCCAGCATTTT. It encodes CASSGQGRAQPQHF.

V gene TRBV5-1 combines with J gene TRBJ1-6; D perhaps matches TRBD1 (5 bases). The ends were cut back, 4 bases at V and 7 bases at J, with 15 bases in the middle. The CDR3 is made up of 15 amino acids. Germline assignment: CDR1 SGHRS and CDR2 YFSETQ. The CDR3 sequence is CASSPEAGWNSPLHF. The CDR3 nucleotides read TGCGCCAGCAGCCCCGAGGCAGGGTGGAATTCACCCCTCCACTTT.

A note on this clone: Its ends do not fully match the called genes, so a read error is possible. The J gene is TRBJ1-6, the V gene TRBV2, with D tentatively TRBD1 (6 bases). The CDR3 runs to 15 residues. Germline V gene data show CDR1 as SNHLY and CDR2 as FYNNEI. For the CDR3, the DNA is TGTGCCAGCAGCGAAGGACAGACGAAGGGTTCACCCCTCCACTTT. This sequence encodes CASSEGQTKGSPLHF.

The rearrangement uses TRBV5-1 and TRBJ1-2; 8 bases are shared with TRBD1. V was clipped by 6 bases and J by 4 bases; unmatched bases: 2. The length of the CDR3 is 12 residues. In germline, CDR1 is SGHRS, CDR2 YFSETQ. As DNA, the CDR3 is TGCGCCAGCACCACAGGGGGCTATGGCTACACCTTC. Its protein is CASTTGGYGYTF.

This chain connects TRBV3-1 (or the pseudogene TRBV3-2) to TRBJ2-3, with D tentatively TRBD2 (6 bases). This CDR3 spans 16 amino acids. V lost 4 bases and J 2 bases, leaving 16 bases between the germline ends. The germline CDR1 and CDR2 sequences are LGHDT and YNNKEL (reference sequence). The CDR3 reads CASSPYSGLTTDTQYF. The CDR3 region has the DNA TGTGCCAGCAGCCCCTATAGCGGTCTAACCACAGATACGCAGTATTTT.

The chain combines TRBV13 with TRBJ1-1, with 7 bases lining up with TRBD1. Germline V gene sequence: CDR1 PRHDT, CDR2 FYEKMQ (reference sequence). Trimming took 5 bases from V and 1 from J; bases not matched to a gene: 10. The CDR3 extends over 16 amino acids. CDR3 sequence (DNA): TGTGCCAGCAGCCTACCCTTTCAGGGGGGGAACACTGAAGCTTTCTTT. It specifies CASSLPFQGGNTEAFF.

The chain uses TRBV15 and TRBJ1-4; maybe TRBD1 (5 bases). V lost 0 bases and J lost 7, with 12 bases in between. The CDR3 loop spans 15 amino acids. The germline CDR1 and CDR2 sequences are LNHNV and YYDKDF (reference sequence). CDR3 nucleotide sequence: TGTGCCACCAGCAGAGATCCGGGGGGAGGTGAAAAACTGTTTTTT. It yields the protein CATSRDPGGGEKLFF. The entire variable domain, with the rest obtained from reference TRBV15 and TRBJ1-4, is as follows: DAMVIQNPRYQVTQFGKPVTLSCSQTLNHNVMYWYQQKSSQAPKLLFHYYDKDFNNEADTPDNFQSRRPNTSFCFLDIRSPGLGDTAMYLCATSRDPGGGEKLFFGSGTQLSVL.

This chain links TRBV6-6 with TRBJ2-7, with D unresolved. Deletions cut 1 base from V and 3 bases from J, with 10 bases between. The CDR3 has 14 amino acids. Looked up from germline, CDR1 is MNHNY and CDR2 is SVGAGI (reference sequence). CDR3 loop: CASSYFGSLYEQYF. The CDR3 bases are TGTGCCAGCAGTTACTTCGGTAGCCTCTACGAGCAGTACTTC.

This chain joins TRBV5-1 and TRBJ1-1, with D tentatively TRBD1 (6 bases). Germline assignment: CDR1 SGHRS and CDR2 YFSETQ. The CDR3 length is 13 residues. The V end was cut by 4 bases, the J end by 1 base, with 8 bases between. Here the CDR3 reads CASSQGGNTEAFF. In DNA, the CDR3 is TGCGCCAGCAGCCAAGGGGGGAACACTGAAGCTTTCTTT.

The chain joins TRBV7-8 to TRBJ2-2, with 15 positions matching TRBD2. J lost 5 bases, V lost 5 bases, and 6 bases had no gene match. The CDR3 covers 17 residues. Germline V gene data show CDR1 as SGHVS and CDR2 as FQNEAQ. CDR3 amino acids: CASSRPGLAGGTGELFF. The CDR3 DNA sequence: TGTGCCAGCAGCCGTCCGGGACTAGCGGGAGGTACCGGGGAGCTGTTTTTT.

This chain connects TRBV20-1 to TRBJ2-7; tentatively, D is TRBD1 (6 bases). V gave up 2 bases and J gave up 7 bases, with 9 bases separating them. The germline CDR1 and CDR2 sequences are DFQATT and SNEGSKA (reference sequence). The CDR3 extends over 11 amino acids. CDR3 sequence reads: CSARMGQEQYF. As DNA, the CDR3 is TGCAGTGCTAGAATGGGACAAGAGCAGTACTTC.

This chain links TRBV4-1 with TRBJ2-5, with 16 bases lining up with TRBD2. Germline CDR1 MGHRA, CDR2 YSYEKL. CDR3 length equals 17 residues. J lost 3 bases, V lost 4 bases, and 5 bases had no gene match. The chain's CDR3 is CASSRGLAGGSEETQYF. Here the CDR3 DNA reads TGCGCCAGCAGCCGGGGACTAGCGGGAGGGTCGGAAGAGACCCAGTACTTC.

The chain combines TRBV9 with TRBJ2-1; 7 positions agree with TRBD1. Unmatched junction bases numbered 7, after V lost 4 bases and J lost 3 bases. This CDR3 is built from 15 residues. Germline assignment: CDR1 SGDLS and CDR2 YYNGEE. The CDR3: CASSPFGTVYNEQFF. DNA for the CDR3: TGTGCCAGCAGCCCCTTCGGGACAGTCTACAATGAGCAGTTCTTC. Complete variable domain (other parts from reference TRBV9 and TRBJ2-1): DSGVTQTPKHLITATGQRVTLRCSPRSGDLSVYWYQQSLDQGLQFLIQYYNGEERAKGNILERFSAQQFPDLHSELNLSSLELGDSALYFCASSPFGTVYNEQFFGPGTRLTVL.